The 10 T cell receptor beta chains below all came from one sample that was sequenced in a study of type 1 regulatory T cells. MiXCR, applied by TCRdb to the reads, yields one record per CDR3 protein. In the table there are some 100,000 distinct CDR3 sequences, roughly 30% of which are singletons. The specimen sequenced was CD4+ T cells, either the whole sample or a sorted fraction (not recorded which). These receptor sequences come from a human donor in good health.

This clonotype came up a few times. CDR3 in amino acids: CASSQLLPYNEQFF. The CDR3 DNA reads as TGTGCCAGCAGCCAATTGCTCCCCTACAATGAGCAGTTCTTC. V gene TRBV3-1 combines with J gene TRBJ2-1; D call uncertain. V was shortened by 2 bases and J by 2 bases, with 7 bases between the two germline ends. From germline, CDR1 is LGHDT and CDR2 YNNKEL (reference sequence). CDR3 length: 14 residues.

CDR3 nucleotides: TGTGCCAGCAGGAAGACATCAGGAGGGGGGGGTTTCGGCGAGCAGTACTTC. This sequence encodes CASRKTSGGGGFGEQYF. The chain couples TRBV3-1 to TRBJ2-7, with D possibly matching TRBD2 (7 bases). This CDR3 contains 17 residues. CDR1 and CDR2 (germline): LGHDT, YNNKEL (reference sequence). The ends were cut back, 6 bases at V and 6 bases at J, with 27 bases in the middle.

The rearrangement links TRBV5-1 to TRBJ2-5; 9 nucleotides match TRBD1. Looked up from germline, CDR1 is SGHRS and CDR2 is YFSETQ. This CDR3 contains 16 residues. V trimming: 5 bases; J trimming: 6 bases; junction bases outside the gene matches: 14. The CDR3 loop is CASSAGGGQGGQTQYF. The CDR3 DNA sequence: TGCGCCAGCAGTGCCGGTGGGGGACAGGGAGGACAGACCCAGTACTTC.

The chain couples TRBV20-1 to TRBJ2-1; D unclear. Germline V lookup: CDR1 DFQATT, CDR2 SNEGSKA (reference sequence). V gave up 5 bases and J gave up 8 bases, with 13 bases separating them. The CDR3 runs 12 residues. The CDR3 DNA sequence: TGCAGTGCTGCGAAGCTGTTGGATGAGCAGTTCTTC. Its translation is CSAAKLLDEQFF.

The CDR3 region is CASSGQPSGGTADTQYF. In DNA form, the CDR3 reads TGCGCCAGCAGCGGCCAACCGTCAGGGGGCACGGCAGATACGCAGTATTTT. This rearrangement joins TRBV5-1 to TRBJ2-3, with 8 bases that match TRBD1. Germline loops: CDR1 SGHRS, CDR2 YFSETQ. V shed 4 bases and J 4 bases; nucleotides not matched to a gene: 14. The CDR3 has 17 amino acids.

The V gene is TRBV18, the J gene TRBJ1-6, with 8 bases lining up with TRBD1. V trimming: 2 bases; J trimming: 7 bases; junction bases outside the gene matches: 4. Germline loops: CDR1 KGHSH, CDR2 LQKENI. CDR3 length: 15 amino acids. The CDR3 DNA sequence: TGTGCCAGCTCACCAGGACAGGGCTCCAATTCACCCCTCCACTTT. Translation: CASSPGQGSNSPLHF. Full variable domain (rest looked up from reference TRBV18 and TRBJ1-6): NAGVMQNPRHLVRRRGQEARLRCSPMKGHSHVYWYRQLPEEGLKFMVYLQKENIIDESGMPKERFSAEFPKEGPSILRIQQVVRGDSAAYFCASSPGQGSNSPLHFGNGTRLTVT.

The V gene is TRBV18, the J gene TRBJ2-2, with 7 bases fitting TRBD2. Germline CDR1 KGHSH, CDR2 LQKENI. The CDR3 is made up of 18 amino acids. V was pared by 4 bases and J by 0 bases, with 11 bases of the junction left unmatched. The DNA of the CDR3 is TGTGCCAGCTCACGCCGCCAGGCCGGGAGGACGAACACCGGGGAGCTGTTTTTT. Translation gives CASSRRQAGRTNTGELFF.

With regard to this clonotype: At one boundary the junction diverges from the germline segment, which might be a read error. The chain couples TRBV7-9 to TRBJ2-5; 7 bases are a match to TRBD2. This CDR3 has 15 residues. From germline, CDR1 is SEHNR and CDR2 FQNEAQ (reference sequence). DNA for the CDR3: TGTGTCAGCAGCTACAGCGGGATAAGTGCGGAGACCCAGCACTTC. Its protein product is CVSSYSGISAETQHF.

The CDR3 DNA is TGTGCCAGCATCACGGGCCCTAGCGGGAGCGGAGTCGGGGCCGGGGAGCTGTTTTTT. This translates into CASITGPSGSGVGAGELFF. The chain uses TRBV7-9 and TRBJ2-2; TRBD2 agrees at 10 bases. CDR3 size: 19 residues. Germline V gene lookup returns CDR1 SEHNR and CDR2 FQNEAQ (reference sequence). Losses at the gene ends were 7 bases for V and 6 bases for J; bases not matched to a gene: 20.

The DNA of the CDR3 is TGCAGTGCTAGAGGGCCCGGCTCTGGAAACACCATATATTTT. Protein: CSARGPGSGNTIYF. V and J are TRBV20-1 and TRBJ1-3; no firm D call. The CDR3 length is 14 residues. Trimming removed 1 base at V and 0 bases at J, with 7 bases between. Germline assignment: CDR1 DFQATT and CDR2 SNEGSKA (reference sequence).